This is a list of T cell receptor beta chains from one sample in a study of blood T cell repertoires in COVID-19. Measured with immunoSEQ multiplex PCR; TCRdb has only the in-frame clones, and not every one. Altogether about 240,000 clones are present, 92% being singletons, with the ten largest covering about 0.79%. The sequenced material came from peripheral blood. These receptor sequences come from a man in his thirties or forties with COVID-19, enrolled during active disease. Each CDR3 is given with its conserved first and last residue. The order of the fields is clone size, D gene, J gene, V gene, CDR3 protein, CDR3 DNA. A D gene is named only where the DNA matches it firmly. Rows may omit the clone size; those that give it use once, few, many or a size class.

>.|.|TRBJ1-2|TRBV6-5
CASSGGNSYGYTF
TGTGCCAGCAGCGGCGGGAACAGCTATGGCTACACCTTC
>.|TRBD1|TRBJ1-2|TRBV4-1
CASSPGGQFGSSGYTF
TGCGCCAGCAGCCCCGGGGGACAGTTCGGTAGTAGTGGCTACACCTTC
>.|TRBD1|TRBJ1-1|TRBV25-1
CASSEYRPTGGGTEAFF
TGTGCCAGCAGTGAATATAGGCCCACAGGGGGGGGAACTGAAGCTTTCTTT
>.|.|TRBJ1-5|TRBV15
CATSRDQTPRPQHF
TGTGCCACCAGCAGAGATCAAACCCCCAGGCCCCAGCATTTT
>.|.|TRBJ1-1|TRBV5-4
CASARDMNTEAFF
TGTGCCAGCGCGAGGGACATGAACACTGAAGCTTTCTTT
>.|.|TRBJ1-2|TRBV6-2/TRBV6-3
CASSPGRELNYGYTF
TGTGCCAGCAGTCCGGGACGGGAGCTTAACTATGGCTACACCTTC
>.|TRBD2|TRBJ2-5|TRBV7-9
CASSLGGERGTQYF
TGTGCCAGCAGCTTAGGCGGGGAGCGGGGTACCCAGTACTTC
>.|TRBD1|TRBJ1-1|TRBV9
CASSVGVGGTGRKENTEAFF
TGTGCCAGCAGCGTAGGTGTTGGAGGGACAGGGCGAAAGGAGAACACTGAAGCTTTCTTT
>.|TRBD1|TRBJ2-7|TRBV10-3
CAISKGQGDLSYEQYF
TGTGCCATCAGTAAGGGACAGGGAGACCTCTCCTACGAGCAGTACTTC
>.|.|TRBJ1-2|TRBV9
CASSAPGGRGGYTF
TGTGCCAGCAGCGCGCCGGGGGGAAGGGGTGGCTACACCTTC
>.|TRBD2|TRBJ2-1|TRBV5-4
CASSLNAGGGYNEQFF
TGTGCCAGCAGCTTGAACGCGGGGGGGGGCTACAATGAGCAGTTCTTC
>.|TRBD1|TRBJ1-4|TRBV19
CASSIDRDREKLFF
TGTGCCAGTAGTATCGACAGGGACCGGGAAAAACTGTTTTTT
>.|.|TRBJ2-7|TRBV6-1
CASSESGGTSYEQYF
TGTGCCAGCAGTGAATCGGGGGGCACCTCCTACGAGCAGTACTTC
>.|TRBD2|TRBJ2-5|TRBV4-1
CASSRPGSGDRTQYF
TGCGCCAGCAGCCGGCCAGGGAGCGGGGATCGGACCCAGTACTTC
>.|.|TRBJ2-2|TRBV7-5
CVRSFGGTNGELFF
TGTGTCAGAAGCTTCGGGGGGACCAACGGGGAGCTGTTTTTT
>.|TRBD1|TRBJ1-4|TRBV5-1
CASGSGGREVEKLFF
TGCGCCAGCGGATCAGGGGGGCGCGAGGTTGAAAAACTGTTTTTT
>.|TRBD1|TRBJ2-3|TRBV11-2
CASSTQWGDRGNTDTQYF
TGTGCCAGCAGCACCCAATGGGGGGACAGGGGGAACACAGATACGCAGTATTTT
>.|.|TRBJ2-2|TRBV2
CASSGQSTGELFF
TGTGCCAGCAGTGGACAGAGCACCGGGGAGCTGTTTTTT
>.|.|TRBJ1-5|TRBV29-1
CSVAAYSNQPQHF
TGCAGCGTTGCTGCGTATAGCAATCAGCCCCAGCATTTT
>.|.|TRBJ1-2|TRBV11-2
CASSLAGTQFRSNYGYTF
TGTGCCAGCAGCTTAGCCGGGACACAATTTCGCTCTAACTATGGCTACACCTTC
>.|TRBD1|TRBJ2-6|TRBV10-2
CASARDRGGGANVLTF
TGCGCCAGCGCCCGGGACAGGGGTGGTGGGGCCAACGTCCTGACTTTC
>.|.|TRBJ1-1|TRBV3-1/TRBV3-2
CASSHPQGLGTTEAFF
TGTGCCAGCAGCCATCCCCAGGGATTGGGAACCACTGAAGCTTTCTTT
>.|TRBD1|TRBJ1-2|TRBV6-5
CASSRDRGNGYTF
TGTGCCAGCAGCCGGGACAGGGGGAATGGCTACACCTTC
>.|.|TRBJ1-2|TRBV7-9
CASSGGTYGYTF
TGTGCCAGCAGCGGAGGGACCTATGGCTACACCTTC
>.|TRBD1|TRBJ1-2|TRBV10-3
CAIRASTGSGYTF
TGTGCCATCAGGGCATCGACAGGGTCGGGCTACACCTTC
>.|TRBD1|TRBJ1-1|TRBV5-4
CASSQGQGAVAEAFF
TGTGCCAGCAGCCAGGGACAGGGAGCGGTCGCTGAAGCTTTCTTT
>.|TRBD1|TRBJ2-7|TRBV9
CASSPGQTYEQYF
TGTGCCAGCAGCCCGGGACAGACCTACGAGCAGTACTTC
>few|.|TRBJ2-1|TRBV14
CASSQVSVYNEQFF
TGTGCCAGCAGCCAGGTGTCAGTATACAATGAGCAGTTCTTC
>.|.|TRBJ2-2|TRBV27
CASKITRMNTGELFF
TGTGCCAGCAAAATAACCAGGATGAACACCGGGGAGCTGTTTTTT
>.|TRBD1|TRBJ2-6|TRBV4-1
CASSLWGDRASGANVLTF
TGCGCCAGCAGCCTCTGGGGAGACAGGGCTTCTGGGGCCAACGTCCTGACTTTC
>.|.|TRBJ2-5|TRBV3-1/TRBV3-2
CASSQGAGLQETQYF
TGTGCCAGCAGCCAAGGGGCCGGACTGCAAGAGACCCAGTACTTC
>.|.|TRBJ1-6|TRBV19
CASSIAQGSSPLHF
TGTGCCAGTAGTATAGCACAGGGATCTTCACCCCTCCACTTT
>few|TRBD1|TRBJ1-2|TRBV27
CASSSRTGGGYTF
TGTGCCAGCAGTTCCCGGACAGGGGGCGGCTACACCTTC
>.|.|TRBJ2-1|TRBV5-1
CASSMQTGDHRKYNEQFF
TGCGCCAGCAGCATGCAGACAGGAGACCATAGAAAATACAATGAGCAGTTCTTC
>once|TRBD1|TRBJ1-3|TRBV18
CASSPGTGRDTIYF
TGTGCCAGCTCACCAGGGACAGGGCGAGACACCATATATTTT
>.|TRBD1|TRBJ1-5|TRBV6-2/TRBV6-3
CASSRQGSSNQPQHF
TGTGCCAGCAGCAGACAGGGCTCGAGCAATCAGCCCCAGCATTTT
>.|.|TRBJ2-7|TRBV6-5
CASHEAGTNYEQYF
TGTGCCAGCCACGAGGCGGGCACCAACTACGAGCAGTACTTC
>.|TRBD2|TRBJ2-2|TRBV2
CASSAAGGTLTGELFF
TGTGCCAGCAGTGCGGCGGGGGGCACCCTCACCGGGGAGCTGTTTTTT
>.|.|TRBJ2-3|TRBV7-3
CASSLAGVGTDTQYF
TGTGCCAGCAGCTTGGCAGGGGTTGGCACAGATACGCAGTATTTT
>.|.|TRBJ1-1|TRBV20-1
CSASSGHEAFF
TGCAGTGCTAGTTCGGGTCATGAAGCTTTCTTT
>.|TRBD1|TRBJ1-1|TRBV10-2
CASSEEGQGVGVNTEAFF
TGCGCCAGCAGCGAGGAAGGACAGGGAGTGGGCGTGAACACTGAAGCTTTCTTT
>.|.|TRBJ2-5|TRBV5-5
CASRPFTQETQYF
TGTGCCAGCAGGCCCTTTACTCAAGAGACCCAGTACTTC
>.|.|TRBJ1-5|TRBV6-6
CASSYEQGDQPQHF
TGTGCCAGCAGTTACGAACAGGGAGACCAGCCCCAGCATTTT
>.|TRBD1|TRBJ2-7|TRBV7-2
CASSLTGGYEQYF
TGTGCCAGCAGCCTGACAGGGGGCTACGAGCAGTACTTC
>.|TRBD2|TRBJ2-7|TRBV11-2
CASRSSGYEQYF
TGTGCCAGCAGGTCTAGCGGTTACGAGCAGTACTTC
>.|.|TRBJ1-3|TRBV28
CASSSGAGNTIYF
TGTGCCAGCAGTTCCGGGGCTGGAAACACCATATATTTT
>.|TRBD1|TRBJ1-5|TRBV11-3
CASSSGQGVGNQPQHF
TGTGCCAGCAGCTCAGGACAGGGGGTTGGCAATCAGCCCCAGCATTTT
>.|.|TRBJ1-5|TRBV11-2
CASSLRTGNQPQHF
TGTGCCAGCAGCTTACGGACAGGCAATCAGCCCCAGCATTTT